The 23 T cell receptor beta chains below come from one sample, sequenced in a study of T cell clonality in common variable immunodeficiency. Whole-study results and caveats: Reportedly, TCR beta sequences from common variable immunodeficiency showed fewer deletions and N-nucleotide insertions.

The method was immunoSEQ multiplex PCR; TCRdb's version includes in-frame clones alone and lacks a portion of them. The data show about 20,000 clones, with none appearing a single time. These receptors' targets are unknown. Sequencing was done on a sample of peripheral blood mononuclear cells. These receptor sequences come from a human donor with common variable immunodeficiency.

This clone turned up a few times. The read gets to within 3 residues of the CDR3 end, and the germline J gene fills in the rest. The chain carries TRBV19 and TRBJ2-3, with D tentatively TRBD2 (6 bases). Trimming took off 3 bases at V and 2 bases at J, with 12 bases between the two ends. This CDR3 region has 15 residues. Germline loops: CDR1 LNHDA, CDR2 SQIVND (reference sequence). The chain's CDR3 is CASSIGLLTTDTQYF. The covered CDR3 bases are TGTGCCAGTAGTATTGGACTACTCACCACAGATACG.

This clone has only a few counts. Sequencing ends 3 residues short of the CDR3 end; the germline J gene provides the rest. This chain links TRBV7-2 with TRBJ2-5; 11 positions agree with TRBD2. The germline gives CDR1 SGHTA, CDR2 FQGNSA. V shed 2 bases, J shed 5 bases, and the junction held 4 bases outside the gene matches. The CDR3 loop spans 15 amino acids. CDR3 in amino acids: CASSLRLAGTETQYF. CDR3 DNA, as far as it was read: TGTGCCAGCAGCTTAAGACTAGCGGGGACGGAGACC.

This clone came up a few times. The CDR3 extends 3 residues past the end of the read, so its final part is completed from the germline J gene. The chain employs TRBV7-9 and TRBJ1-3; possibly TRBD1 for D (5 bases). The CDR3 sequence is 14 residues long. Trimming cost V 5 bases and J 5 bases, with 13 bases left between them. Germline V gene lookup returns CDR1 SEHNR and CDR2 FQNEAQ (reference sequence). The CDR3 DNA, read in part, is TGTGCCAGCAGCCCCCAGACAGTGAGAAACACC. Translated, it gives CASSPQTVRNT. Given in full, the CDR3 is CASSPQTVRNTIYF.

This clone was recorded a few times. Partial CDR3 DNA: TGTGCCAGCAGCCGTGGACAAAATCTGGAGACC. Translation: CASSRGQNLET. Given in full, the CDR3 is CASSRGQNLETQYF. This chain connects TRBV7-2 to TRBJ2-5; weak D call: TRBD1 (5 bases). The CDR3 goes on 3 residues after the read ends, and that part is filled in from the germline J gene. V was pared by 5 bases and J by 5 bases, with 15 bases between. This CDR3 spans 14 amino acids. Germline assignment: CDR1 SGHTA and CDR2 FQGNSA. Looking up the rest from reference TRBV7-2 and TRBJ2-5 gives the full variable domain: GAGVSQSPSNKVTEKGKDVELRCDPISGHTALYWYRQSLGQGLEFLIYFQGNSAPDKSGLPSDRFSAERTGGSVSTLTIQRTQQEDSAVYLCASSRGQNLETQYFGPGTRLLVL.

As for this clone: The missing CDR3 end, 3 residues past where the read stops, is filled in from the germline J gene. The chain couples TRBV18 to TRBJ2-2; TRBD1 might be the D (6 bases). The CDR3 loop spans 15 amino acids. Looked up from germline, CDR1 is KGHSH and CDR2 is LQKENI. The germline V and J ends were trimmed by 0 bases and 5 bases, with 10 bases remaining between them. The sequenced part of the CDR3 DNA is TGTGCCAGCTCACCACCCTCAGGGGCTACCGGGGAG. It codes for CASSPPSGATGE. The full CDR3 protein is CASSPPSGATGELFF.

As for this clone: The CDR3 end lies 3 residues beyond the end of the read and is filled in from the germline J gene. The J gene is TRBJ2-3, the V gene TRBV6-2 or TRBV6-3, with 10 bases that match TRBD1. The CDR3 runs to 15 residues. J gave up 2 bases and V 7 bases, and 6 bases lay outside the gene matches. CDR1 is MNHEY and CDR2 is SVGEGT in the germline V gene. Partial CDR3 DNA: TGTGCCAGCAATTCCGGGACAGGGGACACAGATACG. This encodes CASNSGTGDTDT. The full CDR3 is CASNSGTGDTDTQYF.

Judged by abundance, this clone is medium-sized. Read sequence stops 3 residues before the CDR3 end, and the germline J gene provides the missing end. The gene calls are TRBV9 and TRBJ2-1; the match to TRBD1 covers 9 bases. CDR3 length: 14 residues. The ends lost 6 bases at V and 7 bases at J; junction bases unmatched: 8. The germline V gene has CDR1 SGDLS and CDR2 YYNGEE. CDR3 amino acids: CASTRGTGMNEQFF. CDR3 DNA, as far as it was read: TGTGCCAGCACCCGGGGGACAGGGATGAATGAG. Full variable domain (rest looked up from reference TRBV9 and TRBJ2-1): DSGVTQTPKHLITATGQRVTLRCSPRSGDLSVYWYQQSLDQGLQFLIQYYNGEERAKGNILERFSAQQFPDLHSELNLSSLELGDSALYFCASTRGTGMNEQFFGPGTRLTVL.

CDR3 in amino acids: CASSPGVAGDSYEQYF. CDR3 bases read: TGTGCCAGCTCACCGGGAGTAGCGGGGGATTCCTACGAG. V and J are TRBV18 and TRBJ2-7; TRBD2 aligns across 9 bases. The read falls 3 residues short of the CDR3 end, and the missing part is taken from the germline J gene. The V and J ends lost 3 bases and 1 base, in that order; junction bases with no gene match: 7. The germline V gene encodes CDR1 KGHSH and CDR2 LQKENI. This CDR3 is 16 amino acids long.

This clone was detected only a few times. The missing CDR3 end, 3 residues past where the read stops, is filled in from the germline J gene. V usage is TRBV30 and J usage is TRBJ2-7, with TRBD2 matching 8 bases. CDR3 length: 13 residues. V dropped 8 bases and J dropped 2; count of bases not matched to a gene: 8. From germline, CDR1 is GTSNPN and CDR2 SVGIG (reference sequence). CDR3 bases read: TGTGCCACCTCAGCGGGGGCTGCCTACGAG. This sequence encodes CATSAGAAYE. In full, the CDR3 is CATSAGAAYEQYF. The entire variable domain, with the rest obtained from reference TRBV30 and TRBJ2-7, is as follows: SQTIHQWPATLVQPVGSPLSLECTVEGTSNPNLYWYRQAAGRGLQLLFYSVGIGQISSEVPQNLSASRPQDRQFILSSKKLLLSDSGFYLCATSAGAAYEQYFGPGTRLTVT.

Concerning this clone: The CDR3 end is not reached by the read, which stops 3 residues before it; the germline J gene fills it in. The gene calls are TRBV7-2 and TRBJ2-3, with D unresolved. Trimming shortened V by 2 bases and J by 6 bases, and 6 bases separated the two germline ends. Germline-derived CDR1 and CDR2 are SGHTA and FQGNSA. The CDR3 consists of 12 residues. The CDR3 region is CASSLSFDTQYF. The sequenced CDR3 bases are TGTGCCAGCAGCTTATCCTTCGATACG.

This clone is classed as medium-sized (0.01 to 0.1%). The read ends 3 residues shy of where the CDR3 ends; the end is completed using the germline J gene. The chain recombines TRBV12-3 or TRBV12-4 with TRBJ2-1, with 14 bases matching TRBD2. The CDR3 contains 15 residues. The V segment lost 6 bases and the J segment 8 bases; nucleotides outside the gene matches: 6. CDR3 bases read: TGTGCCAGCAGACTCGGGACTAGCGGGAGTTATGAG. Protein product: CASRLGTSGSYE. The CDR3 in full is CASRLGTSGSYEQFF.

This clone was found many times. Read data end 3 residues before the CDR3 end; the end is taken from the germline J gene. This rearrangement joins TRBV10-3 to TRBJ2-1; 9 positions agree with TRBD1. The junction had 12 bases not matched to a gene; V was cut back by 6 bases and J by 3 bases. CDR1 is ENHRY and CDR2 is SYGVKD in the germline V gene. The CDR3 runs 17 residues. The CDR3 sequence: CAISKLQPGQGYNEQFF. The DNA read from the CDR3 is TGTGCCATCAGCAAACTCCAACCGGGACAGGGCTACAATGAG.

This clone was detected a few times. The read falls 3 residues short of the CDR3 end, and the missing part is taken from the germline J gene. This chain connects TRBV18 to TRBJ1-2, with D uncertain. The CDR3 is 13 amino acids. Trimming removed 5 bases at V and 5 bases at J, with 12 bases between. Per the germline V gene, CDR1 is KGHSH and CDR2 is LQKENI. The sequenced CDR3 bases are TGTGCCAGCTCATCGACGACTGGATATGGC. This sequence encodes CASSSTTGYG. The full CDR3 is CASSSTTGYGYTF. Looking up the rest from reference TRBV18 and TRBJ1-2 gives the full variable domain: NAGVMQNPRHLVRRRGQEARLRCSPMKGHSHVYWYRQLPEEGLKFMVYLQKENIIDESGMPKERFSAEFPKEGPSILRIQQVVRGDSAAYFCASSSTTGYGYTFGSGTRLTVV.

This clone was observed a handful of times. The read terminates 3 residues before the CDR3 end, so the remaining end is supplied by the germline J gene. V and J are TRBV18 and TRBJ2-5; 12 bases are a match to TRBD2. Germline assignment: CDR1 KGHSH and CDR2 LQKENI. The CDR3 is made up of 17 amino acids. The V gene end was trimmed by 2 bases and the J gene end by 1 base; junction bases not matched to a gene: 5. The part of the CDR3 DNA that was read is TGTGCCAGCTCACCATCCCTGACTAGCGGGGGCCAAGAGACC. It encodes CASSPSLTSGGQET. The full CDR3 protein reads CASSPSLTSGGQETQYF.

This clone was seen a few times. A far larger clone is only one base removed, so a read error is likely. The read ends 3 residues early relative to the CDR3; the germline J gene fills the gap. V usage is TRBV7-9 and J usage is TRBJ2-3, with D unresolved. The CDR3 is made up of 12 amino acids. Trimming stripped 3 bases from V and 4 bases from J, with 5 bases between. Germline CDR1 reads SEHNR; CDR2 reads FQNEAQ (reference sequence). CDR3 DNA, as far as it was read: TGTGCCAGCAGCTTCAGTGCAGATACG. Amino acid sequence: CASSFSADT. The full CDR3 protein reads CASSFSADTQYF.

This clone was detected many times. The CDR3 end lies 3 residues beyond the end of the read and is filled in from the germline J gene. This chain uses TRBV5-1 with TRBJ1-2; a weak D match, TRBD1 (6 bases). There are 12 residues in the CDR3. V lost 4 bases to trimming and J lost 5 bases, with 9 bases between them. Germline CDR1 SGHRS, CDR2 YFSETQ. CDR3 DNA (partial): TGCGCCAGCAGCGTGACAGGTTATGGC. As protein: CASSVTGYG. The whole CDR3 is CASSVTGYGYTF.

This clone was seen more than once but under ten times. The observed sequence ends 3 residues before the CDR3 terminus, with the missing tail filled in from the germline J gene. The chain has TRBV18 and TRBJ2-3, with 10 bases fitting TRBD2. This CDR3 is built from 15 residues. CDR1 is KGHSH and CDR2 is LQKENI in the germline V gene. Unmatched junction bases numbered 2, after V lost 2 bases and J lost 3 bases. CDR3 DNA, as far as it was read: TGTGCCAGCTCACCAACTAGCGGGGTAACAGATACG. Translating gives CASSPTSGVTDT. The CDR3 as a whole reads CASSPTSGVTDTQYF.

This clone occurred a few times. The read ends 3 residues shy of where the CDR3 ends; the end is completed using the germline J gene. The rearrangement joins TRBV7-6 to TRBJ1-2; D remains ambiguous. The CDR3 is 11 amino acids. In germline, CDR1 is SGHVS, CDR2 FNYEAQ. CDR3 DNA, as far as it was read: TGTGCCAGCAGCTTAGGAGGTCGC. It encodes CASSLGGR. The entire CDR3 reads CASSLGGRYTF.

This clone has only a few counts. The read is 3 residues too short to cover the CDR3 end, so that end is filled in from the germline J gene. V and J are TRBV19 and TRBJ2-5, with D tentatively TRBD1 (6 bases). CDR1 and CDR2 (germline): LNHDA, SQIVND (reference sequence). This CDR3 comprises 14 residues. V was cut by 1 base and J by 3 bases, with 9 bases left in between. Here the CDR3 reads CASSIGSGEETQYF. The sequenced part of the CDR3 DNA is TGTGCCAGTAGTATAGGATCAGGGGAAGAGACC.

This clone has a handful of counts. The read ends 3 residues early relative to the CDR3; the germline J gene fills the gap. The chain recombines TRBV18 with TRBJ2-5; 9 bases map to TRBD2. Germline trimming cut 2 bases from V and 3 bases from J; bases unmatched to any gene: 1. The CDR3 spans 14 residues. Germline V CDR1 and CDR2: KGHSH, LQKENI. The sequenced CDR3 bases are TGTGCCAGCTCACCAAGACTAGCGGAAGAGACC. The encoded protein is CASSPRLAEET. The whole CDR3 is CASSPRLAEETQYF.

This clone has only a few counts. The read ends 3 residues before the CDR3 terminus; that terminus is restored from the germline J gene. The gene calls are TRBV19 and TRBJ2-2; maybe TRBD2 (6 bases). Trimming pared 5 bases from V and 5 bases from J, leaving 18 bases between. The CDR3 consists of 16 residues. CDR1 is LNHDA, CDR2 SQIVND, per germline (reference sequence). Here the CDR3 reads CASSRKVRAGTGELFF. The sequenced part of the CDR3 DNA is TGTGCCAGTAGTCGGAAGGTCCGGGCGGGGACCGGGGAG.

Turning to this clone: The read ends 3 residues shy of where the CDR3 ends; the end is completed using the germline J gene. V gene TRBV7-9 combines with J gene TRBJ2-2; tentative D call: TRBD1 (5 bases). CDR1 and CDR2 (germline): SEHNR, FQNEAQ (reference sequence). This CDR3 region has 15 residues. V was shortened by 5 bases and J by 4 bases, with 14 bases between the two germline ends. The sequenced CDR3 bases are TGTGCCAGCAGCGCAGAAGGACAAACCACCGGGGAG. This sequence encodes CASSAEGQTTGE. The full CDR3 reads CASSAEGQTTGELFF. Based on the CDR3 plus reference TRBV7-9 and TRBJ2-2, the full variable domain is DTGVSQNPRHKITKRGQNVTFRCDPISEHNRLYWYRQTLGQGPEFLTYFQNEAQLEKSRLLSDRFSAERPKGSFSTLEIQRTEQGDSAMYLCASSAEGQTTGELFFGEGSRLTVL.

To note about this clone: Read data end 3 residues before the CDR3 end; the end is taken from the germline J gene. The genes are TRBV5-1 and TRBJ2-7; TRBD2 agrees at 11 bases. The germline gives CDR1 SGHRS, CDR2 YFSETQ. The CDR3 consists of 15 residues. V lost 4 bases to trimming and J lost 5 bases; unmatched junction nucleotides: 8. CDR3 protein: CASSLIAGGPNEQYF. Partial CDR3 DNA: TGCGCCAGCAGCCTGATAGCGGGAGGGCCAAACGAG.